This T cell receptor (beta chain) was recovered during a study of T-cell reconstitution after alpha-beta-depleted transplantation in children. Study-level points and caveats: Some patients' high day-60 TCRbeta diversity was attributed to recipient cells surviving conditioning.

In its sample, this clonotype was seen a few times. Antigen specificity is unknown. The CDR3 covers 14 residues. The V and J ends lost 6 bases and 2 bases, in that order; junction bases with no gene match: 9. Germline-derived CDR1 and CDR2 are DFQATT and SNEGSKA (reference sequence). Unique molecular identifiers featured in how the TCRbeta library was prepared. TCRdb ran MiXCR on the PCR reads and lists one entry per CDR3 protein. The sample lists 800,000 to 1,000,000 distinct CDR3 sequences, roughly 31% occurring once. This sequence was found in a boy in the first two years of life who had a stem cell transplant for SCID, so the T cells may come from the graft donor. The chain is built from TRBV20-1 and TRBJ2-7; 8 nucleotides line up with TRBD2. The specimen comprised PBMCs, mostly from graft donor cells, sampled 360 days after TCRalphabeta/CD19-depleted stem cell transplant. CDR3 region: CSAQERGSPYEQYF. CDR3 in DNA: TGCAGTGCCCAGGAGCGGGGGAGCCCCTACGAGCAGTACTTC.